The 2 T cell receptor beta chains in this list originate from one sample, sequenced in a study of T cell responses to AZD1222 COVID-19 vaccine. The data were produced by immunoSEQ multiplex PCR, yet TCRdb's version contains in-frame clones alone and is incomplete. The top ten hold approximately 6.9% of the sample, which has 110,000 or so clones, more than 70% seen once. The sequenced sample was peripheral blood, obtained 28 days after the second AZD1222 dose. These receptors were obtained from an adult who received the AZD1222 COVID-19 vaccine.

This clone was seen once. This chain joins TRBV6-5 and TRBJ1-1; D unclear. V lost 0 bases and J lost 3, with 11 bases in between. The length of the CDR3 is 15 residues. Germline CDR1 MNHEY, CDR2 SVGAGI. The CDR3 loop is CASSYSSRGDTEAFF. DNA for the CDR3: TGTGCCAGCAGTTACTCGAGTCGCGGCGACACTGAAGCTTTCTTT.

The V call is TRBV7-2, the J call TRBJ2-7; D possibly corresponds to TRBD2 (5 bases). Between the trimmed V and J ends, which lost 2 bases and 0 bases, there was a span of 14 bases. This CDR3 spans 16 amino acids. Germline CDR1 is SGHTA and CDR2 is FQGNSA. In nucleotides, the CDR3 is TGTGCCAGCAGCTTAAGGAGCGGTTCTAGCTCCTACGAGCAGTACTTC. Protein sequence: CASSLRSGSSSYEQYF.